Detailed here is one T cell receptor (beta chain). Its specificity is not known. As for time point: blood at routine non-recurrence follow-up after resection. Sequencing was performed on whole RNA extracted from tumor and nontumor lung tissue, or from frozen PBMC, and the material was left unsorted. This entry belongs to a study of spatial heterogeneity in lung cancer. Study summary: Detection consistently yielded more beta chains than alpha chains. Mean representation of each unique TCR and UMI combination in the raw reads exceeded 9.5 occurrences.

The study, taken as a whole, reports: Compared with follow-up, resection was when ubiquitous expanded tumor TCRs appeared in blood more.

V lost 2 bases and J lost 4; bases outside the gene matches: 4. The CDR3 contains 15 residues. TCRdb fed the 5' RACE reads into MiXCR, producing one record per CDR3 protein. The sample lists some 110,000 distinct CDR3 sequences, 9% to 15% occurring once. This TCR derives from a male donor with early-stage non-small cell lung cancer. The chain employs TRBV12-3 or TRBV12-4 and TRBJ2-2, with 7 bases fitting TRBD2. The sequenced sample was PBMCs, obtained at follow-up. The CDR3 sequence is CASSLRASGTGELFF. The CDR3 nucleotides read TGTGCCAGCAGTTTAAGGGCTAGCGGCACCGGGGAGCTGTTTTTT.